This T cell receptor beta chain is from a study of cytomegalovirus exposure and HLA in healthy donors. Despite likely unrecorded immune exposures, the donors were nominally healthy at the time of sampling. As for this clone: Its antigen is currently unknown.

Both 60 Vbeta primers and 13 Jbeta primers went into the PCR. Assay used: immunoSEQ multiplex PCR; TCRdb lists only in-frame clones, some missing. The table records 150,000 to 200,000 clones, around three quarters of them present only once. Study outcomes and limitations: More clonal expansion characterized HLA-associated TCR beta chains than equally common others in a later analysis. Versus the approximately 670-donor mean, an Asian-associated ancestry cluster reportedly showed fewer N-insertions in a later analysis.

This TCR was sampled from a woman in her thirties in good health and CMV-seropositive. Material for sequencing was PBMCs.

The CDR3 DNA is TGTGCCATCAGTGTTCAGGGACAGGATTACTACGAGCAGTACTTC. Its translation: CAISVQGQDYYEQYF. The chain employs TRBV10-3 and TRBJ2-7; 8 bases fit TRBD1. This CDR3 contains 15 residues. J lost 3 bases, V lost 4 bases, and 8 bases had no gene match. CDR1 and CDR2 from the germline V gene are ENHRY and SYGVKD.